These T cell receptor beta chains were read from a single sample in a study of cytomegalovirus exposure and HLA in healthy donors. Generated by immunoSEQ multiplex PCR, the TCRdb table keeps only in-frame clones and is missing some. The table has 170,000 or so clones, 75% to 85% seen once. Sequenced material: PBMCs. These receptors originate from a man under 40 in good health and CMV-seropositive. Each CDR3 is given without its conserved first and last residue.

TRBV7-9	TRBJ1-3	ASSKGQDPSGNTIY
TRBV5-6	TRBJ1-3	ASSPGQGLGNTIY
TRBV7-8	TRBJ1-1	ASSSTGYTEAF
TRBV21-1	TRBJ2-1	ASSSSRAYNEQF
TRBV10-1	TRBJ1-4	ASSDEVSNEKLF
TRBV4-3	TRBJ2-3	ASSQNGRSSTDTQY
TRBV29-1	TRBJ2-7	SATSTPSGEQY
TRBV6-5	TRBJ2-7	ASSYSSRGQPT
TRBV6-5	TRBJ1-3	ASRTRSRNTIY
TRBV7-2	TRBJ1-4	ASSSEPGQGGEKLF
TRBV11-3	TRBJ1-2	ASSLGRGGYGYT
TRBV7-2	TRBJ2-2	ASSPTDLGGYTGELF
TRBV19	TRBJ1-1	ASSATMGTEAF
TRBV6-5	TRBJ2-7	ASSYSPSGKDEQY
TRBV6-6	TRBJ1-2	ASSYPSDRNYGYT
TRBV19	TRBJ1-4	ASSIIAGAANEKLF
TRBV6-5	TRBJ2-7	ASPVQY
TRBV4-2	TRBJ2-1	ASSQERTGSGLAGEGRVQF